The 14 T cell receptor beta chains listed next were all sequenced from one sample in a study of blood T cell repertoires in COVID-19. Clones were sequenced by immunoSEQ multiplex PCR, and TCRdb holds only the in-frame ones, with some missing. The table has some 100,000 clones, approximately 89% seen once. The sample comprised peripheral blood. These receptors were collected from a human donor in a cohort sampled during active COVID-19.

The chain joins TRBV4-2 to TRBJ2-2, with 9 bases identical to TRBD2. The germline CDR1 and CDR2 sequences are LGHNA and YNFKEQ. With V trimmed by 0 bases and J by 4 bases, 0 bases remained unmatched. The CDR3 is 15 residues long. The CDR3 loop reads CASSQERGGTGELFF. The CDR3 DNA reads as TGTGCCAGCAGCCAAGAGCGGGGGGGCACCGGGGAGCTGTTTTTT.

The chain couples TRBV7-2 to TRBJ1-2; no definite D call. Germline loops: CDR1 SGHTA, CDR2 FQGNSA. The CDR3 contains 15 residues. The ends were cut back, 2 bases at V and 4 bases at J, with 14 bases in the middle. CDR3 loop: CASSLSQRISYGYTF. The DNA for the CDR3 is TGTGCCAGCAGCTTAAGTCAGCGGATATCCTATGGCTACACCTTC.

J is TRBJ2-1 and V is TRBV7-3; the match to TRBD2 covers 14 bases. Losses at the gene ends were 2 bases for V and 7 bases for J; bases not matched to a gene: 4. Looked up from germline, CDR1 is SGHTA and CDR2 is FQGTGA. This CDR3 has 16 amino acids. For the CDR3, the DNA is TGTGCCAGCAGCTTAGGACTAGCGGGGGGTTGGAATGAGCAGTTCTTC. Its protein product is CASSLGLAGGWNEQFF. Full variable domain (outside the CDR3, taken from reference TRBV7-3 and TRBJ2-1): GAGVSQTPSNKVTEKGKYVELRCDPISGHTALYWYRQSLGQGPEFLIYFQGTGAADDSGLPNDRFFAVRPEGSVSTLKIQRTERGDSAVYLCASSLGLAGGWNEQFFGPGTRLTVL.

The V call is TRBV7-9, the J call TRBJ1-4, with D uncertain. Trimming stripped 2 bases from V and 0 bases from J, with 7 bases between. CDR3 length: 15 residues. The germline V gene encodes CDR1 SEHNR and CDR2 FQNEAQ (reference sequence). The CDR3 region has the DNA TGTGCCAGCAGCTTAAGTAGCGCAACTAATGAAAAACTGTTTTTT. Translation gives CASSLSSATNEKLFF. The full variable domain, its missing parts supplied by reference TRBV7-9 and TRBJ1-4, is DTGVSQNPRHKITKRGQNVTFRCDPISEHNRLYWYRQTLGQGPEFLTYFQNEAQLEKSRLLSDRFSAERPKGSFSTLEIQRTEQGDSAMYLCASSLSSATNEKLFFGSGTQLSVL.

J is TRBJ1-1 and V is TRBV4-1; tentative D call: TRBD1 (6 bases). This CDR3 has 14 residues. Trimming left V 8 bases short and J 1 base short, with 14 bases between. Looked up from germline, CDR1 is MGHRA and CDR2 is YSYEKL. The CDR3 coding sequence is TGCGCCAGCTGCTCGACAGGATCGAACACTGAAGCTTTCTTT. This encodes CASCSTGSNTEAFF.

The V call is TRBV6-6, the J call TRBJ2-3; TRBD1 agrees at 8 bases. Trimming at V came to 4 bases and at J to 4 bases, leaving 7 bases not matched to a gene. CDR1 is MNHNY, CDR2 SVGAGI, per germline (reference sequence). The CDR3 contains 15 residues. CDR3 nucleotides: TGTGCCAGCAGTTCTGGACAGGGATGGGCAGATACGCAGTATTTT. Its translation is CASSSGQGWADTQYF.

The chain joins TRBV7-7 to TRBJ2-1; 11 nucleotides line up with TRBD1. Germline V gives CDR1 SSHAT, CDR2 FNYEAQ (reference sequence). With V trimmed by 5 bases and J by 9 bases, 6 bases remained unmatched. This CDR3 spans 14 amino acids. The CDR3 nucleotides are TGTGCCAGCAGCCGGGGACAGGGGGTCGGTGAGCAGTTCTTC. This translates into CASSRGQGVGEQFF. Full variable domain (missing parts from reference TRBV7-7 and TRBJ2-1): GAGVSQSPRYKVTKRGQDVTLRCDPISSHATLYWYQQALGQGPEFLTYFNYEAQPDKSGLPSDRFSAERPEGSISTLTIQRTEQRDSAMYRCASSRGQGVGEQFFGPGTRLTVL.

This chain uses TRBV19 with TRBJ2-3, with 11 nucleotides matching TRBD2. CDR1 LNHDA and CDR2 SQIVND come from the germline V gene (reference sequence). V shed 0 bases and J 3 bases; nucleotides not matched to a gene: 5. This CDR3 region has 17 residues. CDR3 nucleotides: TGTGCCAGTAGTATAGACCTAGCGGGGGGTTGGACAGATACGCAGTATTTT. It translates to CASSIDLAGGWTDTQYF.

V gene TRBV27 combines with J gene TRBJ2-7, with D possibly being TRBD2 (5 bases). Trimming stripped 4 bases from V and 2 bases from J, with 12 bases between. The CDR3 is made up of 14 amino acids. The germline V gene has CDR1 MNHEY and CDR2 SMNVEV (reference sequence). The chain's CDR3 is CASSSLRGTYEQYF. The CDR3 coding sequence is TGTGCCAGCAGTTCCCTCCGGGGTACCTACGAGCAGTACTTC.

V is TRBV7-2 and J is TRBJ2-3, with D unclear. The CDR3 runs to 13 residues. The ends were cut back, 5 bases at V and 2 bases at J, with 8 bases in the middle. The germline V gene has CDR1 SGHTA and CDR2 FQGNSA. In DNA form, the CDR3 reads TGTGCCAGCAGCGCGACATCCACAGATACGCAGTATTTT. Translating gives CASSATSTDTQYF.

V gene TRBV18 combines with J gene TRBJ1-3; D might be TRBD1 (6 bases). Between the trimmed V and J ends, which lost 6 bases and 0 bases, there was a span of 15 bases. CDR3 length: 16 residues. Germline V gene sequence: CDR1 KGHSH, CDR2 LQKENI. In DNA, the CDR3 is TGTGCCAGCTCCCAATCCCGGGACAACTCTGGAAACACCATATATTTT. Translating it yields CASSQSRDNSGNTIYF.

This chain joins TRBV29-1 and TRBJ2-7; possibly TRBD1 for D (6 bases). The CDR3 sequence is 12 residues long. The V gene's germline CDR1 is SQVTM and CDR2 ANQGSEA. Trimming took off 4 bases at V and 2 bases at J, with 9 bases between the two ends. The CDR3 region is CSVVQGAYEQYF. Here the CDR3 DNA reads TGCAGCGTTGTACAGGGAGCCTACGAGCAGTACTTC.

The chain employs TRBV11-2 and TRBJ1-6; no clear D. CDR1 is SGHAT and CDR2 is FQNNGV in the germline V gene. V dropped 0 bases and J dropped 8 bases, with 5 bases sitting between them. The CDR3 has 13 amino acids. CDR3 coding DNA: TGTGCCAGCAGCTTAGATCGGGATTCACCCCTCCACTTT. Translating it yields CASSLDRDSPLHF.

V is TRBV5-1 and J is TRBJ1-4; D remains unclear. The germline V gene encodes CDR1 SGHRS and CDR2 YFSETQ. This CDR3 is built from 14 residues. V gave up 5 bases and J gave up 0 bases, with 8 bases separating them. The chain's CDR3 is CASRFTATNEKLFF. DNA for the CDR3: TGCGCCAGCAGGTTCACTGCAACTAATGAAAAACTGTTTTTT. Complete variable domain (other parts from reference TRBV5-1 and TRBJ1-4): KAGVTQTPRYLIKTRGQQVTLSCSPISGHRSVSWYQQTPGQGLQFLFEYFSETQRNKGNFPGRFSGRQFSNSRSEMNVSTLELGDSALYLCASRFTATNEKLFFGSGTQLSVL.